The 21 T cell receptor beta chains in this list originate from one sample, sequenced in a study of beta chain features in type 1 diabetes. Of the isolated RNA, all was reverse transcribed, and so the sequenced material was expressed TCRB transcripts. Libraries were prepared by immunoSEQ multiplex PCR; TCRdb keeps only in-frame clonotypes and omits some of them. Of hundreds of thousands of clones listed, about 14% were seen once; the top ten hold approximately 0.087%. The sample comprised naive CD4+ T cells from blood. Receptor source: a man in his late teens or twenties in good health.

The chain is built from TRBV5-4 and TRBJ1-3; D ambiguous. The germline CDR1 and CDR2 sequences are SGHNT and YYREEE (reference sequence). The V gene lost 3 bases and the J gene lost 2 bases, with 0 bases spanning the gap. This CDR3 contains 11 residues. Here the CDR3 DNA reads TGTGCCAGCAGCTCTGGAAACACCATATATTTT. Translating gives CASSSGNTIYF.

A few counts support this clone. The J gene is TRBJ2-3, the V gene TRBV7-2; tentative D call: TRBD2 (6 bases). The germline V and J ends were trimmed by 4 bases and 2 bases, with 16 bases remaining between them. This CDR3 region has 16 residues. In germline, CDR1 is SGHTA, CDR2 FQGNSA. DNA of the CDR3: TGTGCCAGCAGCTCTTGGGCTAGCGAAATCACAGATACGCAGTATTTT. As protein: CASSSWASEITDTQYF.

About this clone itself: The same CDR3 is also encoded by other DNA sequences in this sample. The chain is built from TRBV28 and TRBJ1-5, with D perhaps TRBD1 (6 bases). CDR1 and CDR2 (germline): MDHEN, SYDVKM. Trimming left V 5 bases short and J 4 bases short, with 6 bases between. The CDR3 is made up of 12 amino acids. CDR3 amino acids: CASSQGNQPQHF. The CDR3 DNA reads TGTGCCAGCAGTCAGGGGAATCAGCCCCAGCATTTT.

This clone appeared many times. The J gene is TRBJ1-3, the V gene TRBV10-3; no definite D call. The V gene lost 3 bases and the J gene lost 6 bases, with 6 bases spanning the gap. Germline V CDR1 and CDR2: ENHRY, SYGVKD. The CDR3 sequence is 12 residues long. The CDR3 DNA follows: TGTGCCATCAGTGACGTGGTAAACACCATATATTTT. Amino acids: CAISDVVNTIYF.

V gene TRBV4-2 combines with J gene TRBJ2-5; D possibly corresponds to TRBD2 (7 bases). Trimming removed 0 bases from V and 5 bases from J, with 22 bases in between. The CDR3 extends over 18 amino acids. CDR1 LGHNA and CDR2 YNFKEQ come from the germline V gene. CDR3 nucleotides: TGTGCCAGCAGCCAAGATGGAAGTCCGGGGGGCCGGCGGGAGACCCAGTACTTC. This codes for CASSQDGSPGGRRETQYF.

V usage is TRBV20-1 and J usage is TRBJ2-4; D unresolved. This CDR3 contains 11 residues. The V gene lost 1 base and the J gene lost 5 bases, with 3 bases spanning the gap. Germline values: CDR1 DFQATT, CDR2 SNEGSKA (reference sequence). The CDR3 sequence: CSARGQNIQYF. CDR3 sequence (DNA): TGCAGTGCTAGAGGACAAAACATTCAGTACTTC.

The chain recombines TRBV20-1 with TRBJ2-1; no clear D. The V gene lost 8 bases and the J gene lost 6 bases, with 8 bases spanning the gap. The CDR3 is made up of 10 amino acids. Per germline, CDR1 DFQATT and CDR2 SNEGSKA (reference sequence). CDR3: CSPPANEQFF. The CDR3 DNA reads as TGCAGTCCCCCCGCCAATGAGCAGTTCTTC.

This clone has just a few counts. This chain joins TRBV5-4 and TRBJ2-7; 7 nucleotides match TRBD1. The CDR3 loop spans 17 amino acids. The V gene's germline CDR1 is SGHNT and CDR2 YYREEE (reference sequence). J was trimmed by 1 base and V by 4 bases; bases with no gene match: 14. The CDR3 spells CASSPGVLRDSSYEQYF. The CDR3 DNA follows: TGTGCCAGCAGCCCTGGGGTGCTTCGGGACAGTTCCTACGAGCAGTACTTC. Based on the CDR3 plus reference TRBV5-4 and TRBJ2-7, the full variable domain is ETGVTQSPTHLIKTRGQQVTLRCSSQSGHNTVSWYQQALGQGPQFIFQYYREEENGRGNFPPRFSGLQFPNYSSELNVNALELDDSALYLCASSPGVLRDSSYEQYFGPGTRLTVT.

V gene TRBV4-2 combines with J gene TRBJ1-1, with 9 bases matching TRBD1. The CDR3 sequence is 16 residues long. CDR1 and CDR2 (germline): LGHNA, YNFKEQ. The V gene end was trimmed by 3 bases and the J gene end by 4 bases; junction bases not matched to a gene: 9. DNA of the CDR3: TGTGCCAGCAGCCACTCCGGGACAGGGCAACGCACTGAAGCTTTCTTT. Protein: CASSHSGTGQRTEAFF.

V is TRBV5-6 and J is TRBJ2-1; a possible D gene is TRBD2 (6 bases). The CDR3 loop spans 19 amino acids. V lost 3 bases and J lost 1, with 23 bases in between. Looked up from germline, CDR1 is SGHDT and CDR2 is YYEEEE. CDR3 amino acids: CASSSSRTAMTRSYNEQFF. CDR3 bases: TGTGCCAGCAGCTCATCACGGACGGCAATGACTAGGTCCTACAATGAGCAGTTCTTC.

The rearrangement uses TRBV9 and TRBJ2-3; tentatively, D is TRBD1 (5 bases). The V end was cut by 2 bases, the J end by 3 bases, with 13 bases between. Germline CDR1 is SGDLS and CDR2 is YYNGEE. The CDR3 covers 15 residues. The CDR3 sequence is CASSVGLEITDTQYF. CDR3 sequence (DNA): TGTGCCAGCAGCGTGGGGCTAGAAATTACAGATACGCAGTATTTT.

This clone was counted a few times. The chain couples TRBV5-1 to TRBJ2-3; tentatively, D is TRBD2 (6 bases). Germline V CDR1 and CDR2: SGHRS, YFSETQ. The V and J ends lost 0 bases and 6 bases respectively, with 14 bases between them. CDR3 length: 15 amino acids. This CDR3 reads CASSLVGGEVDTQYF. The CDR3 bases are TGCGCCAGCAGCTTGGTCGGGGGAGAAGTTGATACGCAGTATTTT.

This chain connects TRBV19 to TRBJ2-7; 7 bases align to TRBD2. V shed 4 bases, J shed 4 bases, and the junction held 10 bases outside the gene matches. The CDR3 sequence is 15 residues long. Germline CDR1 is LNHDA and CDR2 is SQIVND (reference sequence). CDR3 loop: CASSRTSAKGYEQYF. In nucleotides, the CDR3 is TGTGCCAGTAGTAGAACTAGCGCGAAGGGATACGAGCAGTACTTC.

This clone showed up just a few times. The chain carries TRBV9 and TRBJ2-1, with 7 bases identical to TRBD2. The CDR3 consists of 15 residues. The V gene end was trimmed by 1 base and the J gene end by 6 bases; junction bases not matched to a gene: 7. Germline V CDR1 and CDR2: SGDLS, YYNGEE. CDR3 in DNA: TGTGCCAGCAGCGTAAGTGGGAGGGCCGTCAATGAGCAGTTCTTC. It encodes CASSVSGRAVNEQFF.

The rearrangement uses TRBV15 and TRBJ1-5; TRBD1 matches at 11 bases. The CDR3 extends over 18 amino acids. Trimming at V came to 3 bases and at J to 4 bases, leaving 11 bases not matched to a gene. Germline V gene lookup returns CDR1 LNHNV and CDR2 YYDKDF (reference sequence). The CDR3 sequence is CATSSRDRGTRGNQPQHF. The CDR3 nucleotides read TGTGCCACCAGCAGCCGGGACAGGGGGACAAGGGGTAATCAGCCCCAGCATTTT.

The chain carries TRBV7-6 and TRBJ2-5; D unclear. The CDR3 loop spans 16 amino acids. Germline CDR1 SGHVS, CDR2 FNYEAQ. V gave up 3 bases and J gave up 2 bases, with 16 bases separating them. CDR3 protein: CASSLRIAFGQETQYF. For the CDR3, the DNA is TGTGCCAGCAGCTTGCGAATCGCATTCGGGCAAGAGACCCAGTACTTC.

The V call is TRBV9, the J call TRBJ2-5, with 9 nucleotides matching TRBD1. This CDR3 has 16 residues. V lost 2 bases, J lost 1 base, and 6 bases stayed unmatched. CDR1 SGDLS and CDR2 YYNGEE come from the germline V gene. The CDR3 DNA is TGTGCCAGCAGCGTCTCGGGACAGGGATCCCAAGAGACCCAGTACTTC. It encodes CASSVSGQGSQETQYF.

This clone has a handful of counts. The chain employs TRBV29-1 and TRBJ2-7, with 7 bases aligning to TRBD1. The ends lost 6 bases at V and 0 bases at J; junction bases unmatched: 14. Germline-derived CDR1 and CDR2 are SQVTM and ANQGSEA. This CDR3 has 16 residues. This CDR3 reads CSVHLPGQKPSYEQYF. The CDR3, as DNA: TGCAGCGTCCACCTCCCGGGACAGAAACCCTCCTACGAGCAGTACTTC.

The V gene is TRBV4-2, the J gene TRBJ2-5; TRBD1 matches at 8 bases. The CDR3 has 15 amino acids. Germline loops: CDR1 LGHNA, CDR2 YNFKEQ. Trimming took 4 bases from V and 7 from J; bases not matched to a gene: 11. Here the CDR3 reads CASSRGQEVTGTQYF. CDR3 in DNA: TGTGCCAGCAGCCGGGGACAGGAGGTTACGGGGACCCAGTACTTC.

A few counts support this clone. The J gene is TRBJ2-6, the V gene TRBV19; TRBD1 is a possible D gene (5 bases). The CDR3 totals 15 residues. V was clipped by 6 bases and J by 1 base, with 10 bases between them. Germline V gives CDR1 LNHDA, CDR2 SQIVND (reference sequence). Written as DNA, the CDR3 is TGTGCCAGTAGAGCTCAGGGATCTGGGGCCAACGTCCTGACTTTC. Its translation: CASRAQGSGANVLTF.

The rearrangement uses TRBV7-3 and TRBJ1-1; D may be TRBD1 (6 bases). The CDR3 has 13 amino acids. With 5 bases removed from V and 5 bases from J, the gap between germline ends came to 12 bases. Germline CDR1 SGHTA, CDR2 FQGTGA. The CDR3: CASSLRRGTEAFF. The DNA for the CDR3 is TGTGCCAGCAGCCTAAGAAGGGGGACTGAAGCTTTCTTT.